What follows are 20 T cell receptor beta chains derived from one specimen sequenced in a study of blood T cells in healthy people across ages. Primed by a sample-barcoded 5' primer and a J-beta primer mix, a second PCR proceeded for 7 to 11 cycles. TCRdb itself ran the 5' RACE reads through MiXCR, one entry per CDR3 protein. In the table there are 850,000 to 1,100,000 distinct CDR3 sequences, 35% to 40% of which are singletons. Specimen: blood. The origin of the receptors is a man aged 18 to 29 in good health.

The gene calls are TRBV20-1 and TRBJ2-4; D not resolved. The V gene lost 3 bases and the J gene lost 2 bases, with 11 bases spanning the gap. The germline V gene has CDR1 DFQATT and CDR2 SNEGSKA (reference sequence). The CDR3 sequence is 14 residues long. The CDR3 spells CSASVAFSKNIQYF. The DNA of the CDR3 is TGCAGTGCTAGTGTCGCATTTTCCAAAAACATTCAGTACTTC.

The genes are TRBV27 and TRBJ1-5; tentative D call: TRBD1 (5 bases). Germline CDR1 reads MNHEY; CDR2 reads SMNVEV (reference sequence). The length of the CDR3 is 17 residues. V was clipped by 2 bases and J by 0 bases, with 14 bases between them. The CDR3, as DNA: TGTGCCAGCAGTTTAAAATCAGGGTCCTTTAGCAATCAGCCCCAGCATTTT. Its translation: CASSLKSGSFSNQPQHF.

This rearrangement joins TRBV4-3 to TRBJ2-1; no clear D gene. Germline CDR1 LGHNA, CDR2 YSLEER. V was cut by 1 base and J by 10 bases, with 8 bases left in between. This CDR3 region has 12 residues. The CDR3 spells CASSQGSLEQFF. DNA of the CDR3: TGCGCCAGCAGCCAAGGGTCCCTAGAGCAGTTCTTC.

This clonotype occurred a few times. This sequence joins TRBV5-5 and TRBJ1-1; no clear D. This CDR3 spans 14 amino acids. The germline V gene encodes CDR1 SGHKS and CDR2 YYEKEE (reference sequence). V was shortened by 1 base and J by 1 base, with 8 bases between the two germline ends. The CDR3 is CASSLFRRNTEAFF. The CDR3 coding sequence is TGTGCCAGCAGCTTGTTCCGGAGGAACACTGAAGCTTTCTTT.

The sample holds many counts of this clonotype. This chain joins TRBV20-1 and TRBJ1-5, with 7 bases fitting TRBD1. This CDR3 is built from 12 residues. V shed 2 bases, J shed 5 bases, and the junction held 0 bases outside the gene matches. Germline V lookup: CDR1 DFQATT, CDR2 SNEGSKA (reference sequence). CDR3 residues: CSARQGDQPQHF. In DNA form, the CDR3 reads TGCAGTGCTAGACAGGGGGATCAGCCCCAGCATTTT.

This clonotype was counted between two and nine times. V and J are TRBV6-5 and TRBJ1-5; D is ambiguous. CDR3 size: 13 residues. Trimming left V 5 bases short and J 15 bases short, with 20 bases between. CDR1 is MNHEY and CDR2 is SVGAGI in the germline V gene. CDR3 sequence reads: CASSDGLKYSWHF. The CDR3 DNA reads as TGTGCCAGCAGTGACGGTCTTAAGTATTCTTGGCATTTT.

This clonotype has just one count. V and J are TRBV2 and TRBJ2-3; D not resolved. Germline values: CDR1 SNHLY, CDR2 FYNNEI. V lost 3 bases to trimming and J lost 6 bases, with 7 bases between them. The CDR3 loop spans 12 amino acids. CDR3 amino acids: CASSDIADTQYF. CDR3 nucleotide sequence: TGTGCCAGCAGTGACATCGCGGATACGCAGTATTTT.

The chain employs TRBV20-1 and TRBJ1-5; no clear D. CDR1 is DFQATT and CDR2 is SNEGSKA in the germline V gene (reference sequence). V was cut by 1 base and J by 5 bases, with 9 bases left in between. CDR3 length equals 13 residues. This CDR3 is CSARVNGDQPQHF. In DNA, the CDR3 is TGCAGTGCTAGAGTTAACGGGGATCAGCCCCAGCATTTT.

The CDR3 sequence: CSAIQGGESYEQYF. CDR3 bases: TGCAGTGCGATCCAAGGCGGGGAGAGCTACGAGCAGTACTTC. This sequence joins TRBV20-1 and TRBJ2-7, with D tentatively TRBD2 (6 bases). V was cut by 6 bases and J by 3 bases, with 18 bases left in between. Germline lookup yields CDR1 DFQATT and CDR2 SNEGSKA (reference sequence). This CDR3 region has 14 residues.

The chain combines TRBV2 with TRBJ1-1; D is uncertain. The V gene lost 5 bases and the J gene lost 6 bases, with 13 bases spanning the gap. Germline V gene lookup returns CDR1 SNHLY and CDR2 FYNNEI. This CDR3 is built from 13 residues. CDR3 amino acids: CASSSGREAEAFF. CDR3 in DNA: TGTGCCAGCAGTTCCGGGCGGGAGGCTGAAGCTTTCTTT.

On this clonotype: This may stem from a read error, because a much larger clone lies one nucleotide away. The chain joins TRBV28 to TRBJ2-3; no clear D. Germline assignment: CDR1 MDHEN and CDR2 SYDVKM. There are 15 residues in the CDR3. The CDR3 loop is CACSLPAAHTDTQYF. CDR3 sequence (DNA): TGTGCCTGCAGTTTACCTGCGGCCCACACAGATACGCAGTATTTT. The entire variable domain, with the rest obtained from reference TRBV28 and TRBJ2-3, is as follows: DVKVTQSSRYLVKRTGEKVFLECVQDMDHENMFWYRQDPGLGLRLIYFSYDVKMKEKGDIPEGYSVSREKKERFSLILESASTNQTSMYLCACSLPAAHTDTQYFGPGTRLTVL.

CDR3 region: CASSQVSGHPYEQYF. CDR3 bases: TGTGCCAGCAGCCAAGTGAGCGGGCACCCCTACGAGCAGTACTTC. The rearrangement joins TRBV3-1 to TRBJ2-7; the D gene is possibly TRBD2 (6 bases). V lost 1 base and J lost 2, with 12 bases in between. Per the germline V gene, CDR1 is LGHDT and CDR2 is YNNKEL (reference sequence). This CDR3 comprises 15 residues.

The CDR3 protein is CASSLLSGGNGYTF. The CDR3 DNA is TGTGCCAGCAGCTTATTATCGGGGGGCAACGGCTACACCTTC. The chain employs TRBV7-9 and TRBJ1-2; possibly TRBD1 for D (6 bases). With 2 bases removed from V and 8 bases from J, the gap between germline ends came to 15 bases. Germline V gene data show CDR1 as SEHNR and CDR2 as FQNEAQ (reference sequence). The CDR3 is 14 amino acids.

The chain joins TRBV20-1 to TRBJ2-1; D is tentatively TRBD1 or TRBD2 (6 bases each). Looked up from germline, CDR1 is DFQATT and CDR2 is SNEGSKA (reference sequence). This CDR3 spans 11 amino acids. Trimming shortened V by 6 bases and J by 9 bases, and 12 bases separated the two germline ends. The CDR3 DNA reads TGCAGTGCAGTAGGGGGGCCTGAGCAGTTCTTC. This translates into CSAVGGPEQFF.

V gene TRBV12-3 or TRBV12-4 combines with J gene TRBJ1-2; D might be TRBD1 (5 bases). This CDR3 is 14 amino acids long. The V and J ends lost 5 bases and 5 bases respectively, with 15 bases between them. In DNA form, the CDR3 reads TGTGCCAGCAGTCCCCTGGGACTCCATTATGGCTACACCTTC. This gives the protein CASSPLGLHYGYTF.

This clonotype was recorded many times. The V gene is TRBV20-1, the J gene TRBJ2-3, with 8 bases fitting TRBD2. J lost 1 base, V lost 3 bases, and 3 bases had no gene match. The V gene's germline CDR1 is DFQATT and CDR2 SNEGSKA (reference sequence). The CDR3 is 14 residues long. This CDR3 is CSASRAGGTDTQYF. As DNA, the CDR3 is TGCAGTGCTAGCCGAGCGGGGGGCACAGATACGCAGTATTTT.

The rearrangement uses TRBV5-4 and TRBJ1-1, with 10 positions matching TRBD1. The CDR3 runs to 15 residues. V was clipped by 4 bases and J by 6 bases; unmatched bases: 9. CDR1 is SGHNT and CDR2 is YYREEE in the germline V gene (reference sequence). The CDR3 nucleotides are TGTGCCAGCAGCAAACCGGGACAGGGGAAATCTGAAGCTTTCTTT. It is translated as CASSKPGQGKSEAFF.

This chain links TRBV7-2 with TRBJ1-4; D is possibly TRBD1 (6 bases). The CDR3 covers 15 residues. Germline CDR1 SGHTA, CDR2 FQGNSA. The ends were cut back, 5 bases at V and 8 bases at J, with 18 bases in the middle. CDR3 in amino acids: CASSTLTGSREKLFF. CDR3 bases: TGTGCCAGCAGCACCCTGACAGGCTCGCGGGAAAAACTGTTTTTT.

This clonotype was detected a few times. The chain recombines TRBV20-1 with TRBJ2-7; 9 nucleotides agree with TRBD1. This CDR3 is 18 amino acids long. CDR1 and CDR2 from the germline V gene are DFQATT and SNEGSKA (reference sequence). The junction had 17 bases not matched to a gene; V was cut back by 1 base and J by 4 bases. CDR3 in DNA: TGCAGTGCTAGAGTGACGGGGACAGGGAGAGGCACGGATTACGAGCAGTACTTC. Residues: CSARVTGTGRGTDYEQYF.

The chain employs TRBV4-3 and TRBJ2-7, with a tentative D call TRBD2 (6 bases). V dropped 0 bases and J dropped 3 bases, with 15 bases sitting between them. The CDR3 contains 16 residues. Germline values: CDR1 LGHNA, CDR2 YSLEER. The CDR3 DNA sequence: TGCGCCAGCAGCCAAGATTACACCGGGGGATTCTACGAGCAGTACTTC. Translating gives CASSQDYTGGFYEQYF.